Below, 9 T cell receptor beta chains from the same sample are listed, as sequenced in a study of PD-L1 blockade in urothelial cancer. Some clones are missing from TCRdb's copy, which holds only in-frame ones; the method was immunoSEQ multiplex PCR. Here the sample spans over 20,000 clones, 86% being singletons. The sequencing used PBMCs, collected around atezolizumab (anti-PD-L1) treatment. The source is a man in his sixties with urothelial cancer.

In its sample, this clone was seen once. The chain combines TRBV6-5 with TRBJ2-7, with TRBD2 matching over 11 bases. V lost 2 bases to trimming and J lost 6 bases; unmatched junction nucleotides: 3. CDR1 is MNHEY, CDR2 SVGAGI, per germline. The CDR3 consists of 14 residues. The CDR3 DNA is TGTGCCAGCAGTTACACGGGACTAGCGGTCGAGCAGTACTTC. Translated: CASSYTGLAVEQYF.

This sequence joins TRBV5-1 and TRBJ2-2; weak D call: TRBD2 (5 bases). Germline V gives CDR1 SGHRS, CDR2 YFSETQ. The CDR3 totals 13 residues. Trimming cost V 2 bases and J 6 bases, with 8 bases left between them. The CDR3 sequence: CASSFDSAGELFF. The CDR3 DNA reads as TGCGCCAGCAGCTTCGATAGCGCCGGGGAGCTGTTTTTT.

This rearrangement joins TRBV15 to TRBJ1-6; D gene ambiguous. Germline V gene lookup returns CDR1 LNHNV and CDR2 YYDKDF (reference sequence). The germline V and J ends were trimmed by 6 bases and 7 bases, with 7 bases remaining between them. There are 12 residues in the CDR3. The CDR3 nucleotides are TGTGCCACCAGAACGGGGAATTCACCCCTCCACTTT. It codes for CATRTGNSPLHF.

V is TRBV5-4 and J is TRBJ2-3; D call uncertain. Trimming stripped 3 bases from V and 8 bases from J, with 10 bases between. The CDR3 extends over 12 amino acids. The germline CDR1 and CDR2 sequences are SGHNT and YYREEE (reference sequence). The CDR3 spells CASSSSSGTQYF. The DNA for the CDR3 is TGTGCCAGCAGCTCTTCGTCAGGTACGCAGTATTTT.

The chain is built from TRBV9 and TRBJ1-1; D is uncertain. Germline CDR1 is SGDLS and CDR2 is YYNGEE. Trimming removed 4 bases at V and 8 bases at J, with 21 bases between. The CDR3 is 15 residues long. For the CDR3, the DNA is TGTGCCAGCAGCCCGGGTCATGAGGGTTCATCGGAAGCTTTCTTT. This sequence encodes CASSPGHEGSSEAFF.

The chain has TRBV19 and TRBJ2-7; D is perhaps TRBD2 (6 bases). Germline-derived CDR1 and CDR2 are LNHDA and SQIVND (reference sequence). The CDR3 consists of 13 residues. V lost 5 bases and J 6 bases, leaving 14 bases between the germline ends. CDR3 sequence (DNA): TGTGCCAGTAGTTATTCGGGGGTCGGCGAGCAGTACTTC. As protein: CASSYSGVGEQYF.

V and J are TRBV11-2 and TRBJ1-2; no clear D gene. The CDR3 length is 14 residues. The germline V and J ends were trimmed by 1 base and 2 bases, with 8 bases remaining between them. Per the germline V gene, CDR1 is SGHAT and CDR2 is FQNNGV. The CDR3 DNA follows: TGTGCCAGCAGCTTAGTCGGCGGAAACTATGGCTACACCTTC. Protein sequence: CASSLVGGNYGYTF. Using reference TRBV11-2 and TRBJ1-2 for the parts outside the CDR3, the full variable domain is EAGVAQSPRYKIIEKRQSVAFWCNPISGHATLYWYQQILGQGPKLLIQFQNNGVVDDSQLPKDRFSAERLKGVDSTLKIQPAKLEDSAVYLCASSLVGGNYGYTFGSGTRLTVV.

The chain couples TRBV19 to TRBJ2-7; 8 bases are shared with TRBD1. Trimming cost V 5 bases and J 3 bases; bases outside gene matches: 9. The CDR3 runs 15 residues. CDR1 LNHDA and CDR2 SQIVND come from the germline V gene (reference sequence). DNA for the CDR3: TGTGCCAGTAGTGACTGGGACAGGAGATTCTACGAGCAGTACTTC. Its protein product is CASSDWDRRFYEQYF.

The chain couples TRBV27 to TRBJ2-5, with 9 positions matching TRBD2. CDR1 and CDR2 (germline): MNHEY, SMNVEV (reference sequence). The ends lost 0 bases at V and 5 bases at J; junction bases unmatched: 4. The CDR3 loop spans 15 amino acids. CDR3 loop: CASSLSSGRGETQYF. CDR3 in DNA: TGTGCCAGCAGTTTATCTAGCGGGAGAGGTGAGACCCAGTACTTC.